This TCR beta chain was identified in a study of blood T cell repertoires in COVID-19. Study context: Sites in the United States, Italy and Spain provided acute and convalescent COVID-19 samples.

Everyone who took part was about 18 to 90 years old, and they came from 20 to 25 US areas. Participants reported their clinical history, and cohort assignment relied on those reports. After removal of 6 bases from V and 6 bases from J, the junction contained 5 bases not matched to a gene. The germline V gene encodes CDR1 SNHLY and CDR2 FYNNEI. CDR3 length: 14 amino acids. In the source study's methods: The authors estimated nucleated cell counts from reference gene primer amplification. Only in-frame clones appear in the TCRdb table, and some are missing; sequencing was by immunoSEQ multiplex PCR. V, J and clone size are those of that table, while D and trimming were read from the DNA. The table records 280,000 or so clones, under 90% of them present only once.

The sequenced sample was PBMCs or T cells enriched from blood (not recorded which). The chain combines TRBV2 with TRBJ2-3; 11 bases are a match to TRBD2. The origin of this receptor is a woman aged 45-59 years who had been exposed to COVID-19. The CDR3 sequence is CASRLAGVLDTQYF. The CDR3 nucleotides read TGTGCCAGCAGACTAGCGGGGGTCCTGGATACGCAGTATTTT.